This T cell receptor beta chain originates from a study of shared clonotypes between healthy human individuals. As for the study in general: CD8 memory received one plate per donor, CD8 naive two, CD4 memory three and CD4 naive three.

The repertoire was sequenced with immunoSEQ multiplex PCR; TCRdb's copy has only in-frame clones and lacks some. Here the sample spans 2 million to 2.5 million clones, more than 80% being singletons. The length of the CDR3 is 14 residues. Germline V gene sequence: CDR1 MDHEN, CDR2 SYDVKM. V gave up 3 bases and J gave up 6 bases, with 13 bases separating them. The source of this sequence is a man aged 18 to 30 in good health. Some clones in this sample may be carry-over from other donors' samples. The chain links TRBV28 to TRBJ2-3; the D gene is possibly TRBD2 (5 bases). Material for sequencing was naive CD4+ T cells from PBMCs. Regarding subset: CD45RA+ positively selected. CDR3 nucleotides: TGTGCCAGCAGTTTGTCAAGCGGCTGGGATACGCAGTATTTT. It is translated as CASSLSSGWDTQYF. Full variable domain (remainder filled in from reference TRBV28 and TRBJ2-3): DVKVTQSSRYLVKRTGEKVFLECVQDMDHENMFWYRQDPGLGLRLIYFSYDVKMKEKGDIPEGYSVSREKKERFSLILESASTNQTSMYLCASSLSSGWDTQYFGPGTRLTVL.